The 4 T cell receptor beta chains reported below all come from one sample, sequenced in a study of CD8 T cells in ankylosing spondylitis (dated by TCRdb to 2016 to 2017). The library was generated by 5' RACE. For sequencing, an Illumina HiSeq 2500 was employed. Through fastp at Q25 and MiXCR, TCRdb rebuilt clones from the public reads, retaining in-frame beta chains. Duplicate CDR3 protein sequences are folded into a single record with the most common DNA and genes. The sample table contains about 220,000 distinct CDR3 sequences; only one count was recorded for approximately 24% of them. In total, the top ten clones hold under 7% of the sample. The sample was blood, either unsorted or a sorted T cell fraction (not recorded which). Receptors originate from a male donor with ankylosing spondylitis or in good health (not recorded which).

The V gene is TRBV18, the J gene TRBJ2-7, with D perhaps matching TRBD2 (6 bases). The V gene's germline CDR1 is KGHSH and CDR2 LQKENI. Trimming removed 6 bases from V and 5 bases from J, with 14 bases in between. The CDR3 sequence is 13 residues long. The CDR3 coding sequence is TGTGCCAGCTCGCTGACTAGTAAGGACGAGCAGTACTTC. Amino acid sequence: CASSLTSKDEQYF.

J is TRBJ2-1 and V is TRBV20-1; 10 positions match TRBD2. Germline V CDR1 and CDR2: DFQATT, SNEGSKA (reference sequence). Trimming removed 6 bases from V and 2 bases from J; junction bases left unmatched: 7. This CDR3 is 15 amino acids long. DNA for the CDR3: TGCAGTGCAGGCGGCCTAGCGGGGGCCTACAATGAGCAGTTCTTC. Its translation: CSAGGLAGAYNEQFF.

V is TRBV6-4 and J is TRBJ1-6, with 7 positions matching TRBD1. This CDR3 region has 14 residues. Germline V gene sequence: CDR1 MRHNA, CDR2 SNTAGT. The junction had 3 bases not matched to a gene; V was cut back by 4 bases and J by 6 bases. CDR3 coding DNA: TGTGCCAGCAGTGCCGGGACAGCTAATTCACCCCTCCACTTT. It encodes CASSAGTANSPLHF.

This clonotype was recorded many times. This rearrangement joins TRBV6-1 to TRBJ2-1; 11 positions match TRBD2. J gave up 7 bases and V 7 bases, and 9 bases lay outside the gene matches. CDR1 and CDR2 (germline): MNHNS, SASEGT. The CDR3 is 15 amino acids. This chain's CDR3 is CASTELAGARNEQFF. CDR3 DNA: TGTGCCAGCACCGAACTAGCGGGAGCTCGAAATGAGCAGTTCTTC.